A selection of T cell receptor beta chains follows, all from one sample in a study of blood T cells in healthy people across ages. TCRdb analysed the 5' RACE reads with MiXCR anew, one entry per CDR3 protein. The sample has 1.4 million or so distinct CDR3 sequences; approximately 43% are singletons. Sample: blood. These receptors all stem from a woman younger than 35 in good health. The CDR3 runs from the conserved cysteine through the conserved F or W. The D gene is left open where the match is weak. Clone size, where shown, is once, few, many, or a class for clones that have expanded.

-,TRBV3-1,TRBJ2-6,-,CASSQIGARSGANVLTF,TGTGCCAGCAGCCAAATTGGGGCCCGCTCTGGGGCCAACGTCCTGACTTTC
few,TRBV20-1,TRBJ2-1,-,CSARDTGPPYNEQFF,TGCAGTGCTAGAGATACAGGTCCCCCGTACAATGAGCAGTTCTTC
few,TRBV29-1,TRBJ2-7,TRBD2,CSVSLAGDEQYF,TGCAGCGTTTCACTAGCGGGAGACGAGCAGTACTTC
few,TRBV28,TRBJ2-7,-,CASSLSTGLLYEQYF,TGTGCCAGCAGTTTATCCACGGGACTTCTCTACGAGCAGTACTTC
-,TRBV7-9,TRBJ1-2,-,CASSFDGQPSNCGYTF,TGTGCCAGCAGCTTTGATGGACAGCCGTCTAACTGTGGCTACACCTTC
-,TRBV4-2,TRBJ2-7,TRBD2,CASSQAGTSGRDITYEQYF,TGTGCCAGCAGCCAAGCCGGGACTAGCGGGAGAGACATTACCTACGAGCAGTACTTC
-,TRBV29-1,TRBJ2-7,-,CSVEALHNEQYF,TGCAGCGTTGAAGCCCTACACAATGAGCAGTACTTC
few,TRBV29-1,TRBJ2-1,-,CSVSLAFDEQFF,TGCAGCGTTAGTCTAGCGTTCGATGAGCAGTTCTTC
-,TRBV7-2,TRBJ2-7,-,CASSSGGSGGYNEQYF,TGTGCCAGCAGCTCCGGTGGTAGCGGAGGGTACAATGAGCAGTACTTC
-,TRBV4-3,TRBJ2-3,-,CASSQSNRDGYTDTQYF,TGCGCCAGCAGCCAAAGCAACCGGGACGGCTACACAGATACGCAGTATTTT
-,TRBV28,TRBJ1-1,-,CASSSPLEGTEAFF,TGTGCCAGCAGTTCACCTCTTGAAGGAACTGAAGCTTTCTTT
many,TRBV7-2,TRBJ1-1,-,CASSPQGAVTEAFF,TGTGCCAGCAGCCCCCAGGGTGCAGTCACTGAAGCTTTCTTT
few,TRBV5-4,TRBJ2-5,-,CASSLGGVLEQYF,TGTGCCAGCAGCTTGGGCGGGGTCTTAGAGCAGTACTTC
-,TRBV9,TRBJ2-1,-,CASSVGVGRNEQFF,TGTGCCAGCAGCGTAGGGGTGGGGAGGAATGAGCAGTTCTTC
few,TRBV24-1,TRBJ2-3,-,CATSDDTDTQYF,TGTGCCACCAGTGATGACACAGATACGCAGTATTTT
-,TRBV6-5,TRBJ2-1,-,CASRGQGDEQFF,TGTGCCAGCAGGGGCCAGGGTGATGAGCAGTTCTTC
-,TRBV2,TRBJ2-5,-,CASRVSETQYF,TGTGCCAGCAGAGTTAGTGAGACCCAGTACTTC
few,TRBV4-3,TRBJ1-2,TRBD1,CASSQVQEGAGYGYTF,TGCGCCAGCAGCCAAGTCCAGGAGGGGGCAGGATATGGCTACACCTTC
-,TRBV2,TRBJ2-5,-,CASSEDGAWGKTQYF,TGTGCCAGCAGTGAGGACGGAGCCTGGGGAAAGACCCAGTACTTC
-,TRBV3-1,TRBJ2-1,-,CASSQARSAQYEQFF,TGTGCCAGCAGCCAAGCTCGCAGCGCCCAATATGAGCAGTTCTTC
-,TRBV27,TRBJ2-5,-,CASRSRLGGGQPGYTQYF,TGTGCCAGCAGATCCCGACTTGGGGGGGGCCAGCCAGGTTATACCCAGTACTTC
-,TRBV27,TRBJ2-1,-,CASSLKVGYEQFF,TGTGCCAGCAGTCTTAAGGTTGGCTACGAGCAGTTCTTC
-,TRBV20-1,TRBJ1-2,TRBD1,CSAPEGALVYGYTF,TGCAGTGCTCCTGAGGGGGCGCTGGTCTATGGCTACACCTTC
-,TRBV12-3/TRBV12-4,TRBJ2-1,-,CASSPKVYSNEQFF,TGTGCCAGCAGTCCCAAGGTATACAGCAATGAGCAGTTCTTC
few,TRBV21-1,TRBJ1-2,-,CASKRVTMGYTF,TGTGCCAGTAAAAGGGTAACTATGGGCTACACCTTC
few,TRBV5-1,TRBJ1-6,-,CASSRQGRYNSPLHF,TGCGCCAGCAGCCGCCAGGGAAGGTATAATTCACCCCTCCACTTT
-,TRBV3-1,TRBJ2-1,-,CVSSWRSPYNEQFF,TGTGTCAGCAGTTGGCGGAGTCCGTACAATGAGCAGTTCTTC
-,TRBV6-5,TRBJ2-1,-,CASSRDPSLNEQFF,TGTGCCAGCAGTCGGGACCCGTCGTTAAATGAGCAGTTCTTC
few,TRBV28,TRBJ2-1,-,CASSGTVLNEQFF,TGTGCCAGCAGTGGGACGGTCTTAAATGAGCAGTTCTTC
-,TRBV4-3,TRBJ2-7,-,CASSQDSRLAYNEQYF,TGCGCCAGCAGCCAAGATTCCAGGTTAGCCTACAATGAGCAGTACTTC
-,TRBV7-2,TRBJ2-1,-,CASSLVGPGLWEQFF,TGTGCCAGCAGCTTAGTGGGACCCGGCTTGTGGGAGCAGTTCTTC
-,TRBV5-1,TRBJ2-3,-,CASSAWDTGIADTQYF,TGCGCCAGCAGCGCCTGGGACACAGGGATAGCAGATACGCAGTATTTT
-,TRBV7-8,TRBJ2-3,-,CASSHPKGTLWDTQYF,TGTGCCAGCAGTCACCCCAAGGGGACCCTATGGGATACGCAGTATTTT
-,TRBV29-1,TRBJ2-1,-,CSVNGDRTYNEQFF,TGCAGCGTCAACGGGGACCGAACGTACAATGAGCAGTTCTTC
few,TRBV14,TRBJ2-3,TRBD2,CASSQLPGLDTDTQYF,TGTGCCAGCAGCCAACTCCCGGGACTAGATACAGATACGCAGTATTTT
-,TRBV10-3,TRBJ2-7,TRBD1,CAIRTGLSYEQYF,TGTGCCATCCGGACAGGGTTATCCTACGAGCAGTACTTC
-,TRBV7-2,TRBJ2-5,TRBD2,CASSLIAGSWETQYF,TGTGCCAGCAGCCTGATAGCGGGGAGTTGGGAGACCCAGTACTTC
-,TRBV10-3,TRBJ2-7,TRBD1,CAISESGRQGPYEQYF,TGTGCCATCAGTGAGTCCGGCAGACAGGGCCCCTACGAGCAGTACTTC
-,TRBV4-3,TRBJ1-2,-,CASSRDLGGLYGYTF,TGCGCCAGCAGCCGAGATTTAGGGGGTTTATATGGCTACACCTTC
few,TRBV5-6,TRBJ2-5,TRBD1,CASSFGDRVHEQYF,TGTGCCAGCAGCTTCGGGGACAGGGTTCATGAGCAGTACTTC
few,TRBV20-1,TRBJ2-7,TRBD2,CSAISGRGYEQYF,TGCAGTGCCATTAGCGGGAGAGGCTACGAGCAGTACTTC
few,TRBV29-1,TRBJ1-1,-,CSVAGQRNTEAFF,TGCAGCGTTGCCGGTCAACGAAACACTGAAGCTTTCTTT
-,TRBV7-9,TRBJ1-5,TRBD1,CASSAHTGGEQPQHF,TGTGCCAGCAGCGCCCATACAGGGGGCGAACAGCCCCAGCATTTT
-,TRBV4-3,TRBJ1-4,-,CASSQGLRGPNEKLFF,TGCGCCAGCAGCCAAGGTCTCAGGGGACCTAATGAAAAACTGTTTTTT
-,TRBV5-1,TRBJ2-3,TRBD2,CASSLGAGAGGTTDTQYF,TGCGCCAGCAGCTTGGGTGCAGGAGCGGGAGGCACCACAGATACGCAGTATTTT